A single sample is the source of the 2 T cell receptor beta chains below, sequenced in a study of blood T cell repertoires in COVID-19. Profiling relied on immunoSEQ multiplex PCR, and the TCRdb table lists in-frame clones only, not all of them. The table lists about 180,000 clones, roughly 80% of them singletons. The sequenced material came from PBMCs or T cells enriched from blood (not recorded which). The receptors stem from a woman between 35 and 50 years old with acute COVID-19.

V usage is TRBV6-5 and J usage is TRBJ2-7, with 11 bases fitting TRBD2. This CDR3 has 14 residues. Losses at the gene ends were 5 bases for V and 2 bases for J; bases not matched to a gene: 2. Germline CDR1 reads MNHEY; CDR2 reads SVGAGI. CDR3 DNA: TGTGCCAGCAGTCTAGCGGGAGGCGCCTACGAGCAGTACTTC. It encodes CASSLAGGAYEQYF.

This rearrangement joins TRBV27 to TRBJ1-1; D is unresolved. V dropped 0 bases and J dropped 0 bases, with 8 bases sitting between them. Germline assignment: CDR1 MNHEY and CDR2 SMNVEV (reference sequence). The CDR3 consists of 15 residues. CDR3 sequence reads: CASSLSSQVNTEAFF. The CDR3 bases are TGTGCCAGCAGTTTATCTTCCCAGGTGAACACTGAAGCTTTCTTT.